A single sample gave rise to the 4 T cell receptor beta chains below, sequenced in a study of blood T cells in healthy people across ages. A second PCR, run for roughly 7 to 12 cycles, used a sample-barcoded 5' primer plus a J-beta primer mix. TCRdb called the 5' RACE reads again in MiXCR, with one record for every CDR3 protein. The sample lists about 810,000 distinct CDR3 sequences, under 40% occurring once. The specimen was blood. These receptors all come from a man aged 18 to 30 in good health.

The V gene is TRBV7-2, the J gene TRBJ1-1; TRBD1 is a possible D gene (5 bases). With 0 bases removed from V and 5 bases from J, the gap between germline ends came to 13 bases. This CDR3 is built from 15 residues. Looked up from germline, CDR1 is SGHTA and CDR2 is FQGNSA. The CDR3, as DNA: TGTGCCAGCAGCTTAGCGGGACCCCCTGAGACTGAAGCTTTCTTT. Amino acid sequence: CASSLAGPPETEAFF.

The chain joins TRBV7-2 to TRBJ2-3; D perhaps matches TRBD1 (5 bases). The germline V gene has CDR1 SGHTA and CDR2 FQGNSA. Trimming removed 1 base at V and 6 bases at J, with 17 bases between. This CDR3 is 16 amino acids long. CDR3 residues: CASSLGVGQGEDTQYF. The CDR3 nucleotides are TGTGCCAGCAGCTTAGGAGTCGGTCAGGGTGAGGATACGCAGTATTTT.

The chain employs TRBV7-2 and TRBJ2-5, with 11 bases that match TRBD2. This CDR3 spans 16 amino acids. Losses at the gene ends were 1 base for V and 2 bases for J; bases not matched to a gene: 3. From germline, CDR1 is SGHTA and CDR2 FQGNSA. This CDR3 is CASSLEASGGQETQYF. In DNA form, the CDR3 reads TGTGCCAGCAGCTTAGAGGCTAGCGGGGGGCAAGAGACCCAGTACTTC.

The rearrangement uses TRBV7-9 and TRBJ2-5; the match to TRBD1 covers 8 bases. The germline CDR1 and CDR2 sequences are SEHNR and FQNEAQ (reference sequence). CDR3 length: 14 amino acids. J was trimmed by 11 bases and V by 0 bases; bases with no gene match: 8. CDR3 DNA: TGTGCCAGCAGCTTAGCGGGGACAGGTCAAGGGCAGTACTTC. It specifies CASSLAGTGQGQYF. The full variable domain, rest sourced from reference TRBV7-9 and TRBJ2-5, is DTGVSQNPRHKITKRGQNVTFRCDPISEHNRLYWYRQTLGQGPEFLTYFQNEAQLEKSRLLSDRFSAERPKGSFSTLEIQRTEQGDSAMYLCASSLAGTGQGQYFGPGTRLLVL.